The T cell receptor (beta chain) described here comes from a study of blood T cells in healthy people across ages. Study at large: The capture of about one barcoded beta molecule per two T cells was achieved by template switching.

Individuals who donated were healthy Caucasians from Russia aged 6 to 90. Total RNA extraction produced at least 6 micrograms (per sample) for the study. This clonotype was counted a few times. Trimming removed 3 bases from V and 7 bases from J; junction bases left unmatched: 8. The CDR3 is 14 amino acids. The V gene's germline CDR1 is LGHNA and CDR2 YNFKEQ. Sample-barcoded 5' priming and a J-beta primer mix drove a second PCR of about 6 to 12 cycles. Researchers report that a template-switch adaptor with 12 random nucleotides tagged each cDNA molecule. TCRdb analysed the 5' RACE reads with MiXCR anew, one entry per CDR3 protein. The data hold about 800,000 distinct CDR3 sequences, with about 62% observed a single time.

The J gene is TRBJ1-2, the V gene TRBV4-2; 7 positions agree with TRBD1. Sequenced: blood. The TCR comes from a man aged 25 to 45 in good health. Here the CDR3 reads CASSQQGVGAGYTF. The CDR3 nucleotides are TGTGCCAGCAGCCAGCAGGGGGTAGGTGCTGGCTACACCTTC.